This T cell receptor (beta chain) was found in a study of cytomegalovirus exposure and HLA in healthy donors (dated by TCRdb to about 2017). At the level of the whole study: The 700 or so repertoires of the first cohort and the 120 validation repertoires were produced on the same platform, according to a later analysis. The aim of the study was to test whether cataloging public T cell receptors could identify signatures of past pathogen exposure. In addition to the first cohort of 650 to 800 subjects, a separate validation cohort of approximately 120 different subjects was used. The study combined high-throughput TCR immunosequencing, statistical association of individual TCRs with disease status, and machine learning to predict cytomegalovirus infection status. Study-wide findings and limitations: The authors suggested that the approach could potentially be generalized to other disease states and immunological phenotypes. While some public TCRs were present in many individuals, most TCR sequences turned up only very rarely across donors. The classifier was reported to diagnose cytomegalovirus status with high specificity and sensitivity in both the original cohort and the validation cohort. A later analysis had no HLA typing for the validation cohort, so co-occurrence there was scored across all 130 or so repertoires. In vitro tests confirmed that a few of the cytomegalovirus-associated TCR beta chains recognize cytomegalovirus antigens. A total of fewer than 200 TCR beta chains were listed by the study as associated with cytomegalovirus. A later analysis found that TCRs clustered in the first cohort also tended to co-occur in the 110 or so validation repertoires, with just under 95% of cluster scores above 0.

The donors belonged to the validation cohort of 90 to 150 subjects, which was separate from the 666-subject first cohort. The CDR3 starts with the cysteine, ends with the phenylalanine, and has 15 residues. The retained sequence is limited to the CDR3, 45 bases, with the frame set at the first base. Germline trimming amounts to 3 bases on V and 5 bases on J, with 7 as the count of junction bases outside the gene matches. For CDR1 and CDR2, the germline V gene lists KGHSH and LQKENI. Preparation of the library involved the immunoSEQ multiplex PCR assay. The authors' pipeline ran thus. A statistical classification framework was developed to diagnose cytomegalovirus status using the catalog of TCR beta chain sequences. The table was pulled from immuneACCESS by TCRdb, which kept in-frame rearrangements only. Such tables lose some clones; where checked, under half of the loss comes from unresolved V genes, and the rest has no known cause. V, J and clone size derive from that table, while D and trimming were established from the DNA sequence. This sample gives some 140,000 clones in total; roughly four fifths of them show up just once. The biggest ten clones account for roughly 27% of the sample.

As concerns this clone: Its antigen target is currently unknown. One base away there is no much larger clone; base qualities are not given.

The source material was PBMCs. The receptor was isolated from a man aged 30 to 39 in good health and CMV-seropositive. The sequence joins TRBV18 to TRBJ2-7; 10 nucleotides in the junction match TRBD1. At the DNA level, the sequence is TGTGCCAGCTCACCTGGGACAGGGGATTCCCACGAGCAGTACTTC. This encodes CASSPGTGDSHEQYF.